This T cell receptor beta chain was sequenced during a study of shared clonotypes between healthy human individuals. Sequenced by immunoSEQ multiplex PCR; TCRdb stores in-frame clones only, minus some. The sample contains approximately 2.5 million clones, approximately 92% of which appear only once. Whole-study findings and limits: Compared with memory subsets, naive subsets generally had larger estimated richness. Clonotypes shared by all four sorted-subset donors had higher generation probabilities than non-shared clonotypes. Blood was the sole source, and tissue repertoires probably differ.

Splitting of CD4+ cells produced CD45RA+ naive and CD45RA-negative memory subsets. Concerning this clone: What it recognizes is unknown. The same CDR3 arises from other DNA sequences in this sample as well.

V lost 2 bases and J lost 5, with 8 bases in between. Germline lookup yields CDR1 SGHNT and CDR2 YYREEE (reference sequence). The CDR3 spans 13 residues. This receptor was identified in a young man in good health. The chain employs TRBV5-4 and TRBJ1-5; D is undetermined. Sequenced: naive CD4+ T cells sorted from blood. Described subset: CD45RA+ positively selected. The CDR3 nucleotides are TGTGCCAGCAGCTTTGACCGAGATCAGCCCCAGCATTTT. Protein product: CASSFDRDQPQHF.